Listed below are T cell receptor beta chains from one sample, sequenced in a study of shared clonotypes between healthy human individuals. Profiled with immunoSEQ multiplex PCR; TCRdb holds only in-frame clones, not every one. The sample carries 2 million to 2.5 million clones, under 97% recorded once. The sequenced sample consisted of naive CD4+ T cells sorted from blood. The receptors were gathered from a man aged 18 to 30 in good health. Each CDR3 is given with its conserved first and last residue. The D gene is left open where the match is weak.

NA,TRBJ1-4,TRBV19,CASSKGSGSLATNEKLFF
NA,TRBJ1-1,TRBV5-4,CASTPVEGGATEAFF
TRBD1,TRBJ2-2,TRBV2,CASSVLQGAEVAGELFF
TRBD1,TRBJ2-7,TRBV6-6,CASSYQDRNEQYF
NA,TRBJ1-6,TRBV6-1,CASSVTRRPGAYSPLHF
TRBD1,TRBJ1-1,TRBV7-6,CASSIGQEDTEAFF
NA,TRBJ1-2,TRBV27,CASTPGMGGKIYGYTF
NA,TRBJ2-3,TRBV29-1,CSVEDRLKAVSTDTQYF
NA,TRBJ2-4,TRBV19,CASSISPPGNIQYF
TRBD2,TRBJ2-5,TRBV9,CASSVAGTSGETQYF
NA,TRBJ2-7,TRBV7-9,CASSSQDGEQYF
NA,TRBJ2-2,TRBV9,CASSVSLPGAGELFF
NA,TRBJ2-1,TRBV6-6,CASSPSLPYNEQFF
TRBD2,TRBJ2-5,TRBV28,CASTPSGTLFGETQYF
TRBD1,TRBJ2-5,TRBV2,CASRNQGAGRETQYF
TRBD2,TRBJ2-7,TRBV30,CAWSVQRGNYEQYF
TRBD1,TRBJ1-6,TRBV19,CASSSGTGLNSPLHF
TRBD1,TRBJ2-7,TRBV28,CASSLAGGPYEQYF
NA,TRBJ1-5,TRBV5-1,CASSAENREYNNQPQHF
NA,TRBJ1-2,TRBV10-3,CAISGTLGSPGYTF
NA,TRBJ1-1,TRBV6-5,CASSYSAGNTEAFF
TRBD2,TRBJ2-5,TRBV7-9,CASSPTGRLAGEETQYF
TRBD1,TRBJ2-2,TRBV18,CASSRGQGSTGELFF
NA,TRBJ1-5,TRBV7-3,CASSPRKYSNQPQHF
TRBD1,TRBJ1-3,TRBV9,CASSASPGQMSSGNTIYF
NA,TRBJ1-4,TRBV27,CASSTRQPMGEKLFF
TRBD2,TRBJ2-5,TRBV6-6,CASSYSGLAGLETQYF
NA,TRBJ2-7,TRBV5-1,CASSQTPGRYEQYF
NA,TRBJ2-1,TRBV27,CASRLRGLGRDEQFF
TRBD1,TRBJ2-3,TRBV2,CASSGTGNTQYF
TRBD1,TRBJ2-5,TRBV11-2,CASSSWDSWATQYF
NA,TRBJ2-5,TRBV7-2,CASSSLVGTPGTQYF
NA,TRBJ1-6,TRBV30,CAWSEQTGFYNSPLHF
TRBD1,TRBJ2-7,TRBV5-1,CASSLAGDSYYEQYF
TRBD1,TRBJ2-7,TRBV11-2,CASSPPDRGYPPYEQYF
NA,TRBJ1-6,TRBV11-2,CASRPPGYNSPLHF
TRBD2,TRBJ2-1,TRBV2,CASRLAGGPSSSYNEQFF
NA,TRBJ1-4,TRBV18,CASSPGRETNEKLFF
NA,TRBJ2-3,TRBV5-1,CASSLGSIDTQYF
NA,TRBJ2-1,TRBV18,CASSRGSEYYNEQFF
TRBD2,TRBJ2-5,TRBV7-9,CASSLVLAGGQETQYF
NA,TRBJ2-7,TRBV28,CASSGGTWEGQYF
NA,TRBJ2-7,TRBV7-2,CASSPTAYEQYF
TRBD1,TRBJ1-5,TRBV4-1,CASSQSPAGGSQPQHF
NA,TRBJ1-1,TRBV19,CASSSRVISTEAFF
TRBD2,TRBJ2-5,TRBV2,CASSEHREGEETQYF
NA,TRBJ1-2,TRBV28,CASSLGGKAQTF
TRBD1,TRBJ1-1,TRBV5-1,CASSLALGQRPAAEAFF
NA,TRBJ2-3,TRBV29-1,CSVRDPDTQYF
NA,TRBJ2-7,TRBV30,CAWTEDLSSYEQYF
TRBD2,TRBJ2-3,TRBV10-1,CASSEAGVSTDTQYF
NA,TRBJ1-2,TRBV5-6,CASSPVGVENYGYTF
TRBD1,TRBJ1-1,TRBV7-9,CASRPTGTGGIRSTEAFF
TRBD1,TRBJ1-5,TRBV10-1,CASSLRQGYSNQPQHF
TRBD2,TRBJ2-3,TRBV2,CASSDRGRAADTQYF
NA,TRBJ2-1,TRBV11-2,CASSLGLATYNEQFF
NA,TRBJ2-1,TRBV7-7,CASSLAQLGDEQFF
NA,TRBJ2-5,TRBV19,CASAGTERETQYF
NA,TRBJ2-7,TRBV25-1,CARGSPGLPSYEQYF
NA,TRBJ2-3,TRBV6-4,CASSRHVGAGTDTQYF